One and the same sample provided the 19 T cell receptor beta chains below, sequenced in a study of T cell repertoires in cytomegalovirus infection. No antigens are known for them. TCRdb reanalysed the reads using MiXCR and keeps one entry per CDR3 protein. The table has about a million distinct CDR3 sequences, 25% to 40% seen once. The sample here was cultured CD8+ T cells from PBMCs, taken from culture after CMV antigen stimulation. These receptors all stem from a human donor in good health (CMV status not recorded). Some clones in this sample may be carry-over from other donors' samples.

Remarks on this clonotype: A much more abundant neighbour one base away suggests this may be a read error. The chain links TRBV11-2 to TRBJ1-5; 7 nucleotides agree with TRBD1. There are 16 residues in the CDR3. Looked up from germline, CDR1 is SGHAT and CDR2 is FQNNGV. Unmatched junction bases numbered 13, after V lost 3 bases and J lost 8 bases. In DNA, the CDR3 is TGTGCCAGCAGCTTTGACAGGGCCCGAGGGGCGGAGCCCCAGCATTTT. It yields the protein CASSFDRARGAEPQHF.

This clonotype was counted only a few times. The V gene is TRBV6-5, the J gene TRBJ1-1; possible D gene TRBD1, 5 bases. Trimming pared 5 bases from V and 8 bases from J, leaving 21 bases between. This CDR3 is 15 amino acids long. CDR1 is MNHEY, CDR2 SVGAGI, per germline. CDR3 sequence (DNA): TGTGCCAGCAGTCCTTACTCAGGGCGCCTCCCCGAAGCTTTCTTT. It is translated as CASSPYSGRLPEAFF.

J is TRBJ2-7 and V is TRBV28; D remains ambiguous. CDR1 and CDR2 (germline): MDHEN, SYDVKM. Trimming removed 6 bases at V and 6 bases at J, with 21 bases between. CDR3 length equals 15 residues. CDR3 sequence reads: CASSPVAGSPFEQYV. The CDR3 coding sequence is TGTGCCAGCAGCCCAGTGGCTGGTAGCCCTTTCGAGCAGTACGTC.

The table lists this clonotype with a few counts. CDR3 in amino acids: CASSQGQSETQYF. CDR3 nucleotides: TGCGCCAGCAGCCAAGGACAGTCCGAGACCCAGTACTTC. V is TRBV4-1 and J is TRBJ2-5, with D possibly matching TRBD1 (5 bases). This CDR3 is built from 13 residues. Trimming cost V 1 base and J 5 bases, with 8 bases left between them. Per germline, CDR1 MGHRA and CDR2 YSYEKL.

V and J are TRBV4-2 and TRBJ2-3; TRBD1 might be the D (5 bases). The CDR3 covers 17 residues. Germline V gene sequence: CDR1 LGHNA, CDR2 YNFKEQ. V was trimmed by 1 base and J by 0 bases, leaving 14 bases between them. The CDR3 nucleotides read TGTGCCAGCAGCCAAGGTAAACAGGACCTTAGCACAGATACGCAGTATTTT. Residues: CASSQGKQDLSTDTQYF.

This clonotype was seen a single time. A much more abundant neighbour one base away suggests this may be a read error. The genes are TRBV7-3 and TRBJ2-5; a weak D match, TRBD1 (6 bases). Germline V lookup: CDR1 SGHTA, CDR2 FQGTGA. The CDR3 has 15 residues. CDR3 nucleotide sequence: TGTGCCAGCAGAGCGCTCCAGGGGCCTCAAGGGACCCAGTACTTC. Translating gives CASRALQGPQGTQYF.

V and J are TRBV6-2 or TRBV6-3 and TRBJ2-7; no definite D call. The CDR3 has 14 amino acids. Looked up from germline, CDR1 is MNHEY and CDR2 is SVGEGT. V was pared by 6 bases and J by 0 bases, with 12 bases between. The CDR3 DNA sequence: TGTGCCAGCAGCCTCATCGGACCCTCCTACGAGCAGTACGTC. Translation: CASSLIGPSYEQYV.

The chain links TRBV6-5 to TRBJ2-6, with D perhaps assigned TRBD1 or TRBD2 (5 bases each). Trimming removed 8 bases from V and 1 base from J, with 18 bases in between. This CDR3 has 17 amino acids. Germline V gene lookup returns CDR1 MNHEY and CDR2 SVGAGI. The CDR3 sequence is CASVARGGPSGANVLTF. In nucleotides, the CDR3 is TGTGCCAGCGTTGCTAGGGGCGGGCCGTCTGGGGCCAACGTCCTGACTTTC.

This clonotype showed up many times. The chain combines TRBV7-2 with TRBJ1-2, with D perhaps TRBD1 (6 bases). Germline lookup yields CDR1 SGHTA and CDR2 FQGNSA. The CDR3 consists of 16 residues. With 5 bases removed from V and 4 bases from J, the gap between germline ends came to 20 bases. The CDR3 region is CASSPNPSGVGYGYTF. The DNA for the CDR3 is TGTGCCAGCAGCCCCAACCCATCAGGGGTCGGCTATGGCTACACCTTC.

The table lists this clonotype with many counts. V usage is TRBV5-4 and J usage is TRBJ1-2; D is undetermined. CDR1 is SGHNT and CDR2 is YYREEE in the germline V gene (reference sequence). Deletions cut 5 bases from V and 7 bases from J, with 18 bases between. CDR3 size: 14 residues. Here the CDR3 DNA reads TGTGCCAGCAGGTACGGGCAGGAGGTTTCTGGCTACACCTTC. Amino acids: CASRYGQEVSGYTF.

The chain recombines TRBV10-2 with TRBJ1-1; unclear D gene. Germline values: CDR1 WSHSY, CDR2 SAAADI. Trimming stripped 5 bases from V and 4 bases from J, with 14 bases between. The CDR3 covers 14 residues. The CDR3 DNA reads TGCGCCAGCAGTATAACAAAAGAAAGCACTGAAGCTTTCTTT. Protein sequence: CASSITKESTEAFF.

This clonotype was counted at least ten times. The V call is TRBV6-6, the J call TRBJ1-5, with 9 bases lining up with TRBD1. CDR1 is MNHNY and CDR2 is SVGAGI in the germline V gene (reference sequence). With 6 bases clipped from V and 3 bases from J, the junction kept 9 bases outside the gene matches. This CDR3 has 16 amino acids. CDR3 nucleotides: TGTGCCAGCAGCCCCGGGGGACAGGGAATCAATCAGCCCCAGCATTTT. Translating it yields CASSPGGQGINQPQHF.

The V gene is TRBV6-1, the J gene TRBJ1-5; D remains ambiguous. V was shortened by 7 bases and J by 7 bases, with 17 bases between the two germline ends. The germline V gene has CDR1 MNHNS and CDR2 SASEGT. The CDR3 covers 14 residues. This chain's CDR3 is CASTGPTMEQPQHF. CDR3 bases: TGTGCCAGCACCGGGCCTACGATGGAACAGCCCCAGCATTTT.

This clonotype occurred a few times. The rearrangement uses TRBV6-2 or TRBV6-3 and TRBJ1-5, with 7 bases matching TRBD1. This CDR3 has 15 amino acids. From germline, CDR1 is MNHEY and CDR2 SVGEGT. Losses at the gene ends were 7 bases for V and 2 bases for J; bases not matched to a gene: 8. The chain's CDR3 is CASKGDSMGNQPQHF. CDR3 nucleotides: TGTGCCAGCAAAGGGGACAGTATGGGCAATCAGCCCCAGCATTTT.

The rearrangement links TRBV5-1 to TRBJ2-7; the match to TRBD1 covers 8 bases. The germline V gene has CDR1 SGHRS and CDR2 YFSETQ. CDR3 length: 15 amino acids. With 3 bases clipped from V and 1 base from J, the junction kept 6 bases outside the gene matches. CDR3 in amino acids: CASSSATGGSYEQYF. The CDR3 bases are TGCGCCAGCAGCTCCGCTACAGGGGGATCCTACGAGCAGTACTTC.

This clonotype was picked up a small number of times. The chain carries TRBV11-3 and TRBJ1-1, with 7 bases matching TRBD1. The CDR3 is 13 residues long. Trimming took 5 bases from V and 3 from J; bases not matched to a gene: 3. Germline V gene data show CDR1 as SGHNT and CDR2 as YENEEA. The CDR3 protein is CASSGDSDTEAFF. CDR3 DNA sequence: TGTGCCAGCAGCGGGGACAGTGACACTGAAGCTTTCTTT. The complete variable domain, with remaining parts taken from reference TRBV11-3 and TRBJ1-1, reads EAGVVQSPRYKIIEKKQPVAFWCNPISGHNTLYWYLQNLGQGPELLIRYENEEAVDDSQLPKDRFSAERLKGVDSTLKIQPAELGDSAVYLCASSGDSDTEAFFGQGTRLTVV.

For this clonotype: A much larger clone lies a single base off, so this may be a read error. V is TRBV12-3 or TRBV12-4 and J is TRBJ2-1, with D possibly matching TRBD1 (7 bases). The CDR3 has 15 amino acids. The CDR3 loop is CTSSFSRGDYNEQFF. The DNA of the CDR3 is TGTACCAGCAGTTTCTCCAGGGGGGACTACAATGAGCAGTTCTTC.

As regards this clonotype: One end of the junction is discordant with germline, which a read error may explain. Written as DNA, the CDR3 is TGTGCCAGCAGCTTAGAGGGACCGATAACAGATGCGCAGTATTTT. This gives the protein CASSLEGPITDAQYF. The chain employs TRBV7-6 and TRBJ2-3, with D perhaps given as TRBD1 or TRBD2 (5 bases each). There are 15 residues in the CDR3. CDR1 is SGHVS, CDR2 FNYEAQ, per germline.

Turning to this clonotype: A read error may be the cause here, since a much bigger clone is one base away. The rearrangement links TRBV12-3 or TRBV12-4 to TRBJ2-3; unclear D gene. The CDR3 is made up of 12 amino acids. CDR3 DNA: TGTGCCAACAGTCCCGAGACAGATACGCAGTATTTT. This gives the protein CANSPETDTQYF.